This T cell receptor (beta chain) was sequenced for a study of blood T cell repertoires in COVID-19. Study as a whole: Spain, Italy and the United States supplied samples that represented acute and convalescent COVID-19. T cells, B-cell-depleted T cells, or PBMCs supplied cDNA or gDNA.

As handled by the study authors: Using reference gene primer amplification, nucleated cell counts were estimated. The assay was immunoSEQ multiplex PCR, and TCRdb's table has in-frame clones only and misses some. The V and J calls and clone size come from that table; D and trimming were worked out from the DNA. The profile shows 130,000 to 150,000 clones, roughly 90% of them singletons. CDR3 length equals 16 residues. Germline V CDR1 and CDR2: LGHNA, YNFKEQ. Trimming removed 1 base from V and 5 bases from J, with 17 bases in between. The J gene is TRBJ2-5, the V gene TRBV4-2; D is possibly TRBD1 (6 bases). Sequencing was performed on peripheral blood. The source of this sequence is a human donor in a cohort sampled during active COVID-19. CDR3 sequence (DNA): TGTGCCAGCAGCCAAGGGAATGGGCCAGGGGTCGAGACCCAGTACTTC. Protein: CASSQGNGPGVETQYF.